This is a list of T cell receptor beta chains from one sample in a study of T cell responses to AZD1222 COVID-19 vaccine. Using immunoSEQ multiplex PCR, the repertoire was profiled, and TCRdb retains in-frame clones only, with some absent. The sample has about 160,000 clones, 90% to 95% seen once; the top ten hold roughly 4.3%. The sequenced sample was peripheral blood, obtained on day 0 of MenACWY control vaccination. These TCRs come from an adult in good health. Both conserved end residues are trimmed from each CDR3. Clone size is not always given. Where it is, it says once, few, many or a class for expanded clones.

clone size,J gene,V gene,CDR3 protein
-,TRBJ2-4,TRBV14,ASSQTAGGVIQY
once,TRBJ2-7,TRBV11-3,ASGPTRETRQY
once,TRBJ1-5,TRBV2,ASIGGTGGNQPQH
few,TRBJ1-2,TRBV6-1,ASSEALAGAYGYT
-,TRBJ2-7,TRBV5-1,ASRGAGSGFQY
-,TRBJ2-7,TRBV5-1,ASSLGTLAYEQY
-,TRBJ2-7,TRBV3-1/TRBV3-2,ASSQTDMEQY
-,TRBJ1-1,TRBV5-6,ASSLAGRHTEAF
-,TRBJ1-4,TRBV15,ATSRDTREKLF
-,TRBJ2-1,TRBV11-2,ASSSWTRDNEQF
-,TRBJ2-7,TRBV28,ATRTSGKSDEQY
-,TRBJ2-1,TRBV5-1,ASSPRGPRYIINEQF
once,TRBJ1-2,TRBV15,ATSRVDRELDGYT
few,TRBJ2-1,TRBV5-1,ASSPGRPYNEQF
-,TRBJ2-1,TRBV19,ASSLLGPGYNEQF
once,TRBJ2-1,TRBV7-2,ASSSRGTSGAYNEQF
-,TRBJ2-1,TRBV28,ASRMTSGSLTEQF
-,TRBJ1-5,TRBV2,ASSESLNQPQH
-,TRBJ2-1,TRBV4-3,ASSQVAGGENEQF
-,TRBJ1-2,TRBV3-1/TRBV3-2,ASSQEAQGTNYGYT